One and the same sample provided the 26 T cell receptor beta chains below, sequenced in a study of response to subunit inactivated influenza vaccine. TCRdb re-called the RT-PCR reads through MiXCR, storing one row per CDR3 protein. Of roughly 500,000 distinct CDR3 sequences listed, approximately 24% are singletons. These same records also appear under a second study, on T cells expressing NK-cell markers. This second report adds: 5'RACE template switching with UMIs produced the TCR beta cDNA.

The source material was CD4+ T cells sorted from PBMCs, sampled 11 to 12 days after vaccination. The receptors derive from a man aged 50 or older who received an inactivated influenza vaccine.

The rearrangement uses TRBV18 and TRBJ2-1, with D maybe TRBD2 (6 bases). With 2 bases removed from V and 0 bases from J, the gap between germline ends came to 14 bases. CDR3 length: 17 amino acids. Germline V gene lookup returns CDR1 KGHSH and CDR2 LQKENI. CDR3 nucleotide sequence: TGTGCCAGCTCACCAACGGGACTCCCGAGCTCCTACAATGAGCAGTTCTTC. The encoded protein is CASSPTGLPSSYNEQFF.

The V call is TRBV28, the J call TRBJ2-5; TRBD1 matches at 8 bases. This CDR3 region has 15 residues. V shed 3 bases and J 4 bases; nucleotides not matched to a gene: 7. From germline, CDR1 is MDHEN and CDR2 SYDVKM. For the CDR3, the DNA is TGTGCCAGCAGTTTGAGAGGACAGGGTGCAGAGACCCAGTACTTC. This encodes CASSLRGQGAETQYF.

The gene calls are TRBV9 and TRBJ2-3, with 10 bases aligning to TRBD2. Per the germline V gene, CDR1 is SGDLS and CDR2 is YYNGEE. Unmatched junction bases numbered 6, after V lost 0 bases and J lost 2 bases. This CDR3 region has 17 residues. The CDR3 region has the DNA TGTGCCAGCAGCGTAGGGACTAGCGGAAGGATCACAGATACGCAGTATTTT. As protein: CASSVGTSGRITDTQYF.

The rearrangement links TRBV12-3 or TRBV12-4 to TRBJ2-6; TRBD1 matches 8 bases. This CDR3 region has 17 residues. With V trimmed by 4 bases and J by 0 bases, 5 bases remained unmatched. Here the CDR3 DNA reads TGTGCCAGCAGTTCGGGACAGGTGAGCTCTGGGGCCAACGTCCTGACTTTC. It encodes CASSSGQVSSGANVLTF.

The chain recombines TRBV29-1 with TRBJ2-3; D is uncertain. Germline CDR1 reads SQVTM; CDR2 reads ANQGSEA. Deletions cut 3 bases from V and 5 bases from J, with 18 bases between. The CDR3 loop spans 15 amino acids. CDR3 sequence: CSVDSWWDSLDTQYF. The CDR3 DNA reads TGCAGCGTTGATAGTTGGTGGGATTCTTTAGATACGCAGTATTTT.

The V and J genes are TRBV12-3 or TRBV12-4 and TRBJ2-3; TRBD1 matches 12 bases. There are 16 residues in the CDR3. V was pared by 6 bases and J by 1 base, with 5 bases of the junction left unmatched. CDR3 protein: CASRGGQGAGTDTQYF. As DNA, the CDR3 is TGTGCCAGCAGGGGGGGACAGGGGGCTGGCACAGATACGCAGTATTTT.

This chain connects TRBV6-1 to TRBJ1-5; 8 nucleotides line up with TRBD1. Germline V lookup: CDR1 MNHNS, CDR2 SASEGT. CDR3 length equals 14 residues. The V and J ends lost 7 bases and 8 bases, in that order; junction bases with no gene match: 10. CDR3 protein: CASTGAGGSEPQHF. DNA for the CDR3: TGTGCCAGCACCGGAGCAGGGGGCTCGGAGCCCCAGCATTTT.

The chain couples TRBV3-1 to TRBJ2-6, with TRBD1 matching 8 bases. This CDR3 region has 17 residues. Germline CDR1 and CDR2: LGHDT and YNNKEL (reference sequence). J lost 1 base, V lost 1 base, and 3 bases had no gene match. CDR3 bases: TGTGCCAGCAGCCAAGGGACAGGGATTTCTGGGGCCAACGTCCTGACTTTC. This codes for CASSQGTGISGANVLTF.

This clonotype was seen repeatedly, ten times or more. The chain has TRBV7-2 and TRBJ1-1; TRBD1 matches at 8 bases. The germline gives CDR1 SGHTA, CDR2 FQGNSA. Trimming at V came to 0 bases and at J to 5 bases, leaving 8 bases not matched to a gene. The CDR3 is made up of 16 amino acids. DNA of the CDR3: TGTGCCAGCAGCTTAGCTTCCACAGGGGGTGCGACTGAAGCTTTCTTT. This translates into CASSLASTGGATEAFF. The full variable domain, rest sourced from reference TRBV7-2 and TRBJ1-1, is GAGVSQSPSNKVTEKGKDVELRCDPISGHTALYWYRQSLGQGLEFLIYFQGNSAPDKSGLPSDRFSAERTGGSVSTLTIQRTQQEDSAVYLCASSLASTGGATEAFFGQGTRLTVV.

The CDR3 nucleotides are TGTGCCAGCAGCTATTCCGTGGCGGGGGGCACAGATACGCAGTATTTT. Amino acids: CASSYSVAGGTDTQYF. V and J are TRBV7-2 and TRBJ2-3; 7 bases agree with TRBD2. This CDR3 has 16 amino acids. The germline V gene has CDR1 SGHTA and CDR2 FQGNSA. V was clipped by 4 bases and J by 1 base; unmatched bases: 8.

This clonotype was detected only a few times. This rearrangement joins TRBV6-5 to TRBJ2-7; 10 bases fit TRBD2. V dropped 0 bases and J dropped 6; count of bases not matched to a gene: 5. This CDR3 has 15 residues. Per germline, CDR1 MNHEY and CDR2 SVGAGI. The chain's CDR3 is CASSYSASGSPEQYF. DNA for the CDR3: TGTGCCAGCAGTTACTCGGCTAGCGGGAGCCCCGAGCAGTACTTC.

About this clonotype itself: One end of the junction fails to match germline, which may point to a read error. This chain joins TRBV7-7 and TRBJ2-2, with TRBD1 identical over 12 bases. CDR3 length: 18 amino acids. From germline, CDR1 is SSHAT and CDR2 FNYEAQ (reference sequence). CDR3 sequence (DNA): TGTGCTAGCAGCGCCTCGTTCCGGGACAGGGGGCTTCAAGGGGAGCTGTTTTTT. It translates to CASSASFRDRGLQGELFF.

The chain couples TRBV4-3 to TRBJ2-1; 7 nucleotides match TRBD2. The V segment lost 4 bases and the J segment 0 bases; nucleotides outside the gene matches: 15. CDR1 LGHNA and CDR2 YSLEER come from the germline V gene. The length of the CDR3 is 19 residues. The CDR3 DNA reads as TGCGCCAGCAGCCCACTAGCGCCCTCCGTACCGAGCTCCTACAATGAGCAGTTCTTC. Protein: CASSPLAPSVPSSYNEQFF.

This clonotype appeared a few times. The chain combines TRBV7-2 with TRBJ1-3; perhaps TRBD1 as D (6 bases). V was shortened by 0 bases and J by 4 bases, with 10 bases between the two germline ends. The CDR3 extends over 15 amino acids. The germline V gene encodes CDR1 SGHTA and CDR2 FQGNSA. CDR3: CASSLARTVGNTIYF. As DNA, the CDR3 is TGTGCCAGCAGCTTAGCTCGGACAGTCGGAAACACCATATATTTT. The whole variable domain, filled in from reference TRBV7-2 and TRBJ1-3, reads GAGVSQSPSNKVTEKGKDVELRCDPISGHTALYWYRQSLGQGLEFLIYFQGNSAPDKSGLPSDRFSAERTGGSVSTLTIQRTQQEDSAVYLCASSLARTVGNTIYFGEGSWLTVV.

This clonotype was counted only a few times. The rearrangement uses TRBV20-1 and TRBJ1-1, with a possible D match to TRBD1 (5 bases). CDR1 and CDR2 from the germline V gene are DFQATT and SNEGSKA (reference sequence). This CDR3 spans 12 amino acids. Trimming cost V 6 bases and J 1 base, with 9 bases left between them. DNA for the CDR3: TGCAGTGCCATGACAGCGAACACTGAAGCTTTCTTT. Encoded protein: CSAMTANTEAFF.

The genes are TRBV18 and TRBJ2-1; 11 nucleotides line up with TRBD1. Germline V gene data show CDR1 as KGHSH and CDR2 as LQKENI. CDR3 size: 16 residues. The J segment lost 8 bases and the V segment lost 3 bases, leaving 9 bases of the junction unmatched. This CDR3 is CASSPREGTGGYEQFF. In DNA, the CDR3 is TGTGCCAGCTCACCGAGAGAAGGGACAGGGGGATATGAGCAGTTCTTC.

V and J are TRBV25-1 and TRBJ1-1; 7 positions agree with TRBD1. The CDR3 sequence is 18 residues long. The germline gives CDR1 MGHDK, CDR2 SYGVNS. Trimming took 8 bases from V and 0 from J; bases not matched to a gene: 18. As DNA, the CDR3 is TGTGCCAGCCCGAATCGAATCAGGGGGAAGGGGATGAACACTGAAGCTTTCTTT. Its translation is CASPNRIRGKGMNTEAFF. Full variable domain (rest looked up from reference TRBV25-1 and TRBJ1-1): EADIYQTPRYLVIGTGKKITLECSQTMGHDKMYWYQQDPGMELHLIHYSYGVNSTEKGDLSSESTVSRIRTEHFPLTLESARPSHTSQYLCASPNRIRGKGMNTEAFFGQGTRLTVV.

This clonotype was recorded many times. This chain joins TRBV6-5 and TRBJ1-2, with no clear D. V lost 0 bases and J lost 4, with 9 bases in between. CDR1 MNHEY and CDR2 SVGAGI come from the germline V gene. CDR3 size: 14 residues. The chain's CDR3 is CASSYSLRSYGYTF. The DNA for the CDR3 is TGTGCCAGCAGTTACTCTCTCCGGTCCTATGGCTACACCTTC.

The chain has TRBV7-3 and TRBJ2-2; D is uncertain. The CDR3 spans 14 residues. With 3 bases removed from V and 3 bases from J, the gap between germline ends came to 8 bases. Germline values: CDR1 SGHTA, CDR2 FQGTGA. The CDR3: CASSFRPYTGELFF. DNA of the CDR3: TGTGCCAGCAGCTTCAGGCCCTACACCGGGGAGCTGTTTTTT.

In its sample, this clonotype was seen a few times. The chain couples TRBV18 to TRBJ2-4, with D perhaps matching TRBD1 or TRBD2 (5 bases each). V was trimmed by 8 bases and J by 3 bases, leaving 11 bases between them. Germline V gene data show CDR1 as KGHSH and CDR2 as LQKENI. The CDR3 totals 13 residues. The CDR3 DNA is TGTGCCAGCAGAGGGGACGGCAAAAACATTCAGTACTTC. It codes for CASRGDGKNIQYF.

The chain couples TRBV25-1 to TRBJ2-5; 10 bases agree with TRBD2. Looked up from germline, CDR1 is MGHDK and CDR2 is SYGVNS. V lost 7 bases, J lost 4 bases, and 12 bases stayed unmatched. CDR3 size: 16 residues. The CDR3: CASTRAGGRLGETQYF. In nucleotides, the CDR3 is TGTGCCAGCACCCGAGCGGGGGGGCGATTGGGAGAGACCCAGTACTTC.

The chain combines TRBV5-4 with TRBJ2-1; D not resolved. The CDR3 extends over 13 amino acids. The V gene lost 4 bases and the J gene lost 5 bases, with 10 bases spanning the gap. In germline, CDR1 is SGHNT, CDR2 YYREEE (reference sequence). CDR3 loop: CASSPVSNNEQFF. CDR3 DNA sequence: TGTGCCAGCAGCCCCGTTTCGAACAATGAGCAGTTCTTC.

This clonotype was seen a handful of times. The V gene is TRBV11-2, the J gene TRBJ1-2; no clear D gene. Germline V gene data show CDR1 as SGHAT and CDR2 as FQNNGV. This CDR3 has 13 residues. V was clipped by 0 bases and J by 7 bases, with 9 bases between them. The CDR3 sequence is CASSLEAPGGYTF. As DNA, the CDR3 is TGTGCCAGCAGCTTAGAGGCGCCCGGTGGCTACACCTTC. Supplemented by reference TRBV11-2 and TRBJ1-2, the full variable domain reads EAGVAQSPRYKIIEKRQSVAFWCNPISGHATLYWYQQILGQGPKLLIQFQNNGVVDDSQLPKDRFSAERLKGVDSTLKIQPAKLEDSAVYLCASSLEAPGGYTFGSGTRLTVV.

This rearrangement joins TRBV7-2 to TRBJ2-1; 8 bases map to TRBD2. Trimming took 4 bases from V and 4 from J; bases not matched to a gene: 9. The germline V gene encodes CDR1 SGHTA and CDR2 FQGNSA. The CDR3 consists of 16 residues. CDR3 sequence: CASSSNGLARYNEQFF. CDR3 in DNA: TGTGCCAGCAGCTCTAATGGACTAGCTAGGTACAATGAGCAGTTCTTC.

This clonotype was recorded a few times. The CDR3 coding sequence is TGTGCCAGCAGTCGAGGACTAGCGGATCAAGAGACCCAGTACTTC. Its translation is CASSRGLADQETQYF. This chain uses TRBV7-9 with TRBJ2-5; 10 nucleotides match TRBD2. CDR3 size: 15 residues. Germline V gives CDR1 SEHNR, CDR2 FQNEAQ (reference sequence). Germline trimming cut 6 bases from V and 2 bases from J; bases unmatched to any gene: 6.

This clonotype was found a few times. This chain joins TRBV12-3 or TRBV12-4 and TRBJ2-5; TRBD2 is a possible D gene (6 bases). The CDR3 is 14 amino acids. V gave up 4 bases and J gave up 7 bases, with 16 bases separating them. DNA for the CDR3: TGTGCCAGCAGTTCGTCCTACCCCGGGGGGACCCAGTACTTC. This codes for CASSSSYPGGTQYF.